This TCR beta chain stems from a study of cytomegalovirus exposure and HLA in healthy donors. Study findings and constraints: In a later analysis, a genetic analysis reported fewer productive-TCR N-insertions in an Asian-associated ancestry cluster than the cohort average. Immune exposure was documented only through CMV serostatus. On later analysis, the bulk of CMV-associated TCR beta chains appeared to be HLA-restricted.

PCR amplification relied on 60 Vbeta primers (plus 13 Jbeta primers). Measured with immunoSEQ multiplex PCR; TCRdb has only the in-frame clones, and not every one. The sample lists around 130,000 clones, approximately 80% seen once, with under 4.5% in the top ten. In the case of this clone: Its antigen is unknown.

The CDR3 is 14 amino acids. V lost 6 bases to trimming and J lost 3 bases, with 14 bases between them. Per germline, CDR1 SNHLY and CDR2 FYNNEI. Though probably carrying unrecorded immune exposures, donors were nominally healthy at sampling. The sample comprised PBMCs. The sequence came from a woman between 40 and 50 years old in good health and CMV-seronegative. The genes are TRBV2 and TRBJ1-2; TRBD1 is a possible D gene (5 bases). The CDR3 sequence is CASRVGGEDYGYTF. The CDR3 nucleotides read TGTGCCAGCAGGGTCGGGGGAGAGGACTATGGCTACACCTTC.